This T cell receptor (beta chain) was captured in a study of shared clonotypes between healthy human individuals. Method: immunoSEQ multiplex PCR; TCRdb's copy keeps in-frame clones and lacks some. This sample has roughly 300,000 clones, with about nine tenths found just once. Everyone who donated was a Caucasian adult who lived in Nashville, Tennessee. Notes on the study in general: The sharing of roughly 5% of naive CD4 clonotypes was seen across a few donors. Sampling involved blood alone; tissue repertoires likely differ.

A note on this clone: Antigen specificity is unknown.

The specimen sequenced was memory CD8+ T cells sorted from blood. The subset: CD45RO+ cells pooled with CCR7-negative TemRA cells. The TCR was taken from a man between 18 and 29 years old in good health.

CDR3 sequence: CASSWWRDSYEQYF. In DNA, the CDR3 is TGTGCCAGCAGCTGGTGGCGGGACTCCTACGAGCAGTACTTC. V usage is TRBV7-2 and J usage is TRBJ2-7; tentative D call: TRBD2 (6 bases). CDR3 length equals 14 residues. Germline-derived CDR1 and CDR2 are SGHTA and FQGNSA. Trimming shortened V by 4 bases and J by 0 bases, and 10 bases separated the two germline ends.